Listed below are T cell receptor beta chains from one sample, sequenced in a study of blood T cell repertoires in COVID-19. Only in-frame clones appear in the TCRdb table, and some are missing; sequencing was by immunoSEQ multiplex PCR. The profile shows about 58,000 clones, less than 90% of them singletons. Sequenced material: peripheral blood. The receptors here all came from a woman aged 70-85 years with active COVID-19. Both conserved end residues are part of each CDR3.

v_call cdr3_aa
TRBV28 CASRTGGVEATDTQYF
TRBV10-3 CAISESWGQINQPQHF
TRBV5-1 CASSLFSGENTGELFF
TRBV19 CASSIGSAYSNQPQHF
TRBV18 CASSPGAAEAFF
TRBV3-1/TRBV3-2 CASSQGLGQGRGKLFF
TRBV21-1 CASSGQGTRLAGVIKATDTQYF
TRBV19 CASRPGMEETQYF
TRBV5-1 CASSLMGGLYEQYF
TRBV28 CASSLLWGQETNEKLFF
TRBV27 CASSLQGRSSGANVLTF
TRBV28 CASSSPGLGHTGELFF